The next 18 T cell receptor beta chains were all read from a single sample in a study of cytomegalovirus exposure and HLA in healthy donors. The PCR contained 60 Vbeta and 13 Jbeta primers. The repertoire was sequenced with immunoSEQ multiplex PCR; TCRdb's copy has only in-frame clones and lacks some. This table holds about 170,000 clones, roughly 80% found once. Material for sequencing was PBMCs. The receptors were gathered from a woman between 18 and 30 years old in good health and CMV-seronegative.

The chain combines TRBV28 with TRBJ2-7; 7 positions match TRBD2. V trimming: 2 bases; J trimming: 5 bases; junction bases outside the gene matches: 6. This CDR3 has 14 residues. The germline CDR1 and CDR2 sequences are MDHEN and SYDVKM. The DNA for the CDR3 is TGTGCCAGCAGTTTACCGGGACTATCCAACGAGCAGTACTTC. It yields the protein CASSLPGLSNEQYF.

This clone has only a few counts. The chain joins TRBV25-1 to TRBJ1-4, with TRBD1 as a possible D gene (5 bases). The germline V and J ends were trimmed by 2 bases and 8 bases, with 9 bases remaining between them. Germline V gene sequence: CDR1 MGHDK, CDR2 SYGVNS. The CDR3 length is 13 residues. The CDR3 region is CASSEPGREKLFF. The CDR3 DNA sequence: TGTGCCAGCAGTGAACCAGGGCGGGAAAAACTGTTTTTT.

The chain carries TRBV30 and TRBJ2-7, with 14 nucleotides matching TRBD2. The CDR3 extends over 14 amino acids. In germline, CDR1 is GTSNPN, CDR2 SVGIG (reference sequence). V gave up 0 bases and J gave up 6 bases; unmatched junction bases: 1. CDR3 in DNA: TGTGCCTGGAGTGTTGGACTAGCGGGAGGCGAGCAGTACTTC. This encodes CAWSVGLAGGEQYF.

This clone is a singleton in its sample. The chain recombines TRBV5-6 with TRBJ2-1, with 11 bases aligning to TRBD2. This CDR3 contains 16 residues. The V segment lost 4 bases and the J segment 4 bases; nucleotides outside the gene matches: 7. CDR1 is SGHDT and CDR2 is YYEEEE in the germline V gene. Here the CDR3 DNA reads TGTGCCAGCAGCCCAGGGGCTAGCGGGAGGTACAATGAGCAGTTCTTC. Encoded protein: CASSPGASGRYNEQFF.

The CDR3 reads CASNLAASSYNEQFF. CDR3 DNA: TGTGCCAGCAACCTAGCGGCAAGCTCCTACAATGAGCAGTTCTTC. The V gene is TRBV7-3, the J gene TRBJ2-1; TRBD2 agrees at 7 bases. J lost 0 bases, V lost 7 bases, and 6 bases had no gene match. The CDR3 is made up of 15 amino acids. Germline CDR1 is SGHTA and CDR2 is FQGTGA.

J is TRBJ2-5 and V is TRBV28; weak D call: TRBD2 (6 bases). The end of the DNA fits TRBJ2-7 better, so the J call may be wrong. The CDR3 has 15 amino acids. Germline V gene sequence: CDR1 MDHEN, CDR2 SYDVKM. This CDR3 reads CASSRPGGVAGEQYF. For the CDR3, the DNA is TGTGCCAGCAGTAGACCCGGAGGGGTTGCCGGCGAGCAGTACTTC.

The chain couples TRBV10-3 to TRBJ1-1, with D hard to call. Germline CDR1 reads ENHRY; CDR2 reads SYGVKD. The CDR3 sequence is 12 residues long. Trimming cost V 0 bases and J 11 bases, with 10 bases left between them. CDR3 loop: CAISESWASAFF. The CDR3 DNA is TGTGCCATCAGTGAGTCGTGGGCCTCCGCTTTCTTT.

This chain joins TRBV4-3 and TRBJ2-7, with 12 nucleotides matching TRBD2. The germline CDR1 and CDR2 sequences are LGHNA and YSLEER. This CDR3 comprises 18 residues. With 4 bases clipped from V and 4 bases from J, the junction kept 14 bases outside the gene matches. The CDR3 loop reads CASSLRTSGIDLMYEQYF. In nucleotides, the CDR3 is TGCGCCAGCAGCCTTCGGACTAGCGGGATCGATCTAATGTACGAGCAGTACTTC.

This chain connects TRBV27 to TRBJ2-3; a weak D match, TRBD1 (6 bases). Germline V gene sequence: CDR1 MNHEY, CDR2 SMNVEV (reference sequence). Trimming cost V 6 bases and J 1 base, with 11 bases left between them. CDR3 length equals 14 residues. Here the CDR3 reads CASSRQVGTDTQYF. CDR3 sequence (DNA): TGTGCCAGCAGCCGACAGGTCGGCACAGATACGCAGTATTTT.

J is TRBJ2-1 and V is TRBV6-1; 14 bases match TRBD2. This CDR3 has 18 amino acids. The ends lost 3 bases at V and 3 bases at J; junction bases unmatched: 7. CDR1 and CDR2 (germline): MNHNS, SASEGT. The CDR3 loop is CASSDGLAGGGGYNEQFF. The CDR3 nucleotides are TGTGCCAGCAGTGACGGACTAGCGGGAGGAGGGGGCTACAATGAGCAGTTCTTC.

This clone was observed a handful of times. This sequence joins TRBV5-1 and TRBJ2-3; D is perhaps TRBD1 (5 bases). With 2 bases removed from V and 1 base from J, the gap between germline ends came to 11 bases. CDR1 is SGHRS and CDR2 is YFSETQ in the germline V gene. CDR3 length: 15 amino acids. The CDR3 loop reads CASSFDGHRTDTQYF. The CDR3 region has the DNA TGCGCCAGCAGCTTCGACGGACACCGCACAGATACGCAGTATTTT.

This clone turned up a few times. This sequence joins TRBV19 and TRBJ2-3, with D maybe TRBD2 (6 bases). The CDR3 spans 15 residues. Trimming pared 6 bases from V and 2 bases from J, leaving 15 bases between. CDR1 and CDR2 from the germline V gene are LNHDA and SQIVND (reference sequence). CDR3 region: CASRLAEWLTDTQYF. The CDR3, as DNA: TGTGCCAGTAGACTAGCTGAATGGCTCACAGATACGCAGTATTTT.

The rearrangement links TRBV7-9 to TRBJ1-1, with TRBD1 matching over 8 bases. The junction had 16 bases not matched to a gene; V was cut back by 7 bases and J by 3 bases. The CDR3 loop spans 17 amino acids. The germline CDR1 and CDR2 sequences are SEHNR and FQNEAQ (reference sequence). CDR3 sequence: CASTTGYETGVHTEAFF. In DNA, the CDR3 is TGTGCCAGCACTACCGGGTACGAGACAGGGGTTCACACTGAAGCTTTCTTT. The full variable domain, completed using reference TRBV7-9 and TRBJ1-1, is DTGVSQNPRHKITKRGQNVTFRCDPISEHNRLYWYRQTLGQGPEFLTYFQNEAQLEKSRLLSDRFSAERPKGSFSTLEIQRTEQGDSAMYLCASTTGYETGVHTEAFFGQGTRLTVV.

The rearrangement uses TRBV4-3 and TRBJ2-7; perhaps TRBD1 as D (5 bases). The germline gives CDR1 LGHNA, CDR2 YSLEER. Trimming removed 1 base at V and 4 bases at J, with 14 bases between. CDR3 length equals 15 residues. This CDR3 is CASSQGSTKGYEQYF. DNA for the CDR3: TGCGCCAGCAGCCAAGGATCCACAAAGGGGTACGAGCAGTACTTC.

This clone was observed a few times. The CDR3 is CASSSGTGGNEQFF. CDR3 nucleotides: TGTGCCAGCAGCTCCGGGACAGGGGGCAATGAGCAGTTCTTC. The gene calls are TRBV6-6 and TRBJ2-1; the match to TRBD1 covers 11 bases. Losses at the gene ends were 6 bases for V and 6 bases for J; bases not matched to a gene: 4. Germline V gene sequence: CDR1 MNHNY, CDR2 SVGAGI (reference sequence). This CDR3 spans 14 amino acids.

This rearrangement joins TRBV5-1 to TRBJ2-7; D is possibly TRBD2 (6 bases). Per the germline V gene, CDR1 is SGHRS and CDR2 is YFSETQ. The length of the CDR3 is 14 residues. The V and J ends lost 0 bases and 2 bases respectively, with 9 bases between them. CDR3 DNA: TGCGCCAGCAGCTTGGATGCTAGCGCCTACGAGCAGTACTTC. Residues: CASSLDASAYEQYF.

CDR3 sequence reads: CASTVAGANVLTF. The DNA for the CDR3 is TGTGCTAGTACGGTTGCGGGGGCCAACGTCCTGACTTTC. This chain links TRBV12-5 with TRBJ2-6; D unresolved. CDR1 is LGHNT, CDR2 FRNRAP, per germline. The CDR3 runs 13 residues. V lost 8 bases and J lost 4, with 9 bases in between.

The chain uses TRBV6-1 and TRBJ2-7; 9 bases are a match to TRBD2. The CDR3 loop spans 15 amino acids. Germline V gives CDR1 MNHNS, CDR2 SASEGT. With 7 bases clipped from V and 7 bases from J, the junction kept 14 bases outside the gene matches. DNA for the CDR3: TGTGCCAGCACCTTGTGGCTAGCGGGACTAGGAGAGCAGTACTTC. Protein: CASTLWLAGLGEQYF.